This T cell receptor (beta chain) was captured in a study of blood T cell repertoires in COVID-19. Study background: The origin of the acute and convalescent COVID-19 samples was the United States, Italy and Spain. From T cells, B-cell-depleted T cells, or PBMCs came the material, which was cDNA or gDNA.

Authors' analysis steps: Using reference gene primer amplification, nucleated cell counts were estimated. Sequencing was performed with immunoSEQ multiplex PCR; in TCRdb, only in-frame clones are kept and a portion is missing. V and J calls and clone size follow that table, whereas D and trimming were derived from the DNA. Among roughly 140,000 clones listed, about 91% were seen once. Sequencing used peripheral blood. This receptor was identified in a human donor in a cohort sampled during active COVID-19.

CDR3 in DNA: TGTGCCAGCAGCGGTTATAGCAATCAGCCCCAGCATTTT. It is translated as CASSGYSNQPQHF. The V gene is TRBV2, the J gene TRBJ1-5; D is unresolved. CDR1 and CDR2 (germline): SNHLY, FYNNEI. The CDR3 covers 13 residues. The V gene lost 6 bases and the J gene lost 0 bases, with 6 bases spanning the gap.